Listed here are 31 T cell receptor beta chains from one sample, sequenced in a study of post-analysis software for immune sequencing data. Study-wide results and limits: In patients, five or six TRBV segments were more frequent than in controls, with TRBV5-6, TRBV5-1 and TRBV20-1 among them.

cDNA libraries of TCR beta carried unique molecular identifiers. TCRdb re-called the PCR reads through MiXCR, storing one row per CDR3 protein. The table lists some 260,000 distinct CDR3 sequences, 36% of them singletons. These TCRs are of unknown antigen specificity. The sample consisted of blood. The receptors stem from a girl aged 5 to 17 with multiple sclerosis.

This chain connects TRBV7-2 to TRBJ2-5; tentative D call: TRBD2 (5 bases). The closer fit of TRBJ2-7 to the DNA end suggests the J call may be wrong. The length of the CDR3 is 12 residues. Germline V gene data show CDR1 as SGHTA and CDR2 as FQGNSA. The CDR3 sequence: CASSSDYYEQYF. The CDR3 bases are TGTGCCAGCAGCTCAGACTACTACGAGCAGTACTTC.

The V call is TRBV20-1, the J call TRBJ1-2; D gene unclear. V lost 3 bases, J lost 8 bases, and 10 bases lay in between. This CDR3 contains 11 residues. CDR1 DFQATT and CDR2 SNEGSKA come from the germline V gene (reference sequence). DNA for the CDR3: TGCAGTGCTAGTCTTCAACCCGGCTACACCTTC. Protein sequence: CSASLQPGYTF.

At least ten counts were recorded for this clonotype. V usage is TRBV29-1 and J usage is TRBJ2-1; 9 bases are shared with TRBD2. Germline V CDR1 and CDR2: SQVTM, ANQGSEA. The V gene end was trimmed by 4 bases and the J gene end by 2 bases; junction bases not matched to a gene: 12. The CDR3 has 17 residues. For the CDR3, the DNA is TGCAGCGTTGGGGGGGGCCTTAGCGGGAGTCCCTACAATGAGCAGTTCTTC. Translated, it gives CSVGGGLSGSPYNEQFF.

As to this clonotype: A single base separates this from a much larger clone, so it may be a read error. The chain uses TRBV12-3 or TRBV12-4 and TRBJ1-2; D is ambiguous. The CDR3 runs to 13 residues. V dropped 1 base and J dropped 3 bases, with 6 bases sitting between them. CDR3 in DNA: TGTGCCAGCAGTTTAGGGGCAGACTATGGCTACACCTTC. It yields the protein CASSLGADYGYTF.

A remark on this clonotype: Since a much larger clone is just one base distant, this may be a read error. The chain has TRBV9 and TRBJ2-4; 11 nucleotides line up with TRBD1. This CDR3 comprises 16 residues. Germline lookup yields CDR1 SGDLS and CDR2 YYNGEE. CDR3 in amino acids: CASSGTGGSSKNIQDF. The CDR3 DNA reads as TGTGCCAGCAGCGGGACAGGGGGCTCTTCCAAAAACATTCAGGACTTC.

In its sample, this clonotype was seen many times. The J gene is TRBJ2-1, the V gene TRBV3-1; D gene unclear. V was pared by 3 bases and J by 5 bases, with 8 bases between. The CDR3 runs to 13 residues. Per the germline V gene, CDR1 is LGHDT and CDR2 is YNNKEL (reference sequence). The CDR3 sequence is CASSQDRHNEQFF. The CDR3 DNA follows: TGTGCCAGCAGCCAGGACCGCCACAATGAGCAGTTCTTC.

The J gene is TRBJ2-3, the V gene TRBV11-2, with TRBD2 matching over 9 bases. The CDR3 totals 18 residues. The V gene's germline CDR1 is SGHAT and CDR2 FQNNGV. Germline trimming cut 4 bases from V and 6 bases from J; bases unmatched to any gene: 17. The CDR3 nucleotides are TGTGCCAGCAGCTCCCCCGTAGGGGCGGGAGGGATTAGCGATACGCAGTATTTT. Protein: CASSSPVGAGGISDTQYF.

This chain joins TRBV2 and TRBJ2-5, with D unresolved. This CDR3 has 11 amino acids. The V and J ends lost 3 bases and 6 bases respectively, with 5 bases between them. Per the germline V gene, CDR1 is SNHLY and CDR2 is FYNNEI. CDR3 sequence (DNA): TGTGCCAGCAGTGAGGGTCAGACCCAGTACTTC. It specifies CASSEGQTQYF.

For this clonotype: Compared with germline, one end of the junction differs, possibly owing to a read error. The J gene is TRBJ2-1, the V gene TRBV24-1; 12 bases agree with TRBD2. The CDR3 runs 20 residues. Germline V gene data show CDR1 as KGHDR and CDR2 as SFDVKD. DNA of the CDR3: TGTGCCACCAGTGATTTCCCCGGACTAGCGGGGAGGCCATCCTACAATGAGCGGTTCTTC. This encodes CATSDFPGLAGRPSYNERFF.

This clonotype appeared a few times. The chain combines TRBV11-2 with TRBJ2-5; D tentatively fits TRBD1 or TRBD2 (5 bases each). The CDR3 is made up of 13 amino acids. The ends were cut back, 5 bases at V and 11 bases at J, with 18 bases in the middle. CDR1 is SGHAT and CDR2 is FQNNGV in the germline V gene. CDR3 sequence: CASSTGPGNEQYF. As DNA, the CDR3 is TGTGCCAGCAGCACGGGACCCGGTAATGAGCAGTACTTC.

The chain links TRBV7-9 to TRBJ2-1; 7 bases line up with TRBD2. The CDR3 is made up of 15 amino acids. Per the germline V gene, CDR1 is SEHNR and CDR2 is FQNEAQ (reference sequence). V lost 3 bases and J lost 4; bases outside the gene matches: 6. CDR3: CASSLTSGVYNEQFF. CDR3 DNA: TGTGCCAGCAGCTTGACGAGCGGGGTTTACAATGAGCAGTTCTTC.

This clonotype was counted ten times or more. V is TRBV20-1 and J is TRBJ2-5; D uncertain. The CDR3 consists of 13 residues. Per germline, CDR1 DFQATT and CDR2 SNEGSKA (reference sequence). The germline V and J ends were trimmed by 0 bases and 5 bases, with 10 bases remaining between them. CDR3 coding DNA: TGCAGTGCTAGAGATCTAGGATCGGAGACCCAGTACTTC. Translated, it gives CSARDLGSETQYF.

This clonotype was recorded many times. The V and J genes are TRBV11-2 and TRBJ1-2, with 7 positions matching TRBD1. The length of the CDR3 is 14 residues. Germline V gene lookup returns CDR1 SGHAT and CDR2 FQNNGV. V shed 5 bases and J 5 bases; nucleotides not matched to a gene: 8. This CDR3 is CASSLRGTVYGYTF. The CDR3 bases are TGTGCCAGCAGCCTGCGAGGGACAGTGTATGGCTACACCTTC.

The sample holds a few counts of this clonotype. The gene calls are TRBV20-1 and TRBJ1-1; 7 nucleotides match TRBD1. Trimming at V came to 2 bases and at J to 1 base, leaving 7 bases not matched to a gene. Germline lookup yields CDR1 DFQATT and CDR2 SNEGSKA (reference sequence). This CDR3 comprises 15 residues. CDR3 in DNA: TGCAGTGCTAGAAAGCCGGGACAGAGGAACACTGAAGCTTTCTTT. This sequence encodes CSARKPGQRNTEAFF.

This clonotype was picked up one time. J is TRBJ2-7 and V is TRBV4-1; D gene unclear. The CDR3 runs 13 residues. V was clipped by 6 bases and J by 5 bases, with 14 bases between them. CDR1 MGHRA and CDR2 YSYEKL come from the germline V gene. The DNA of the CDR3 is TGCGCCAGCAGTCTAAAGAACTGGAACGAGCAGTACTTC. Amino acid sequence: CASSLKNWNEQYF.

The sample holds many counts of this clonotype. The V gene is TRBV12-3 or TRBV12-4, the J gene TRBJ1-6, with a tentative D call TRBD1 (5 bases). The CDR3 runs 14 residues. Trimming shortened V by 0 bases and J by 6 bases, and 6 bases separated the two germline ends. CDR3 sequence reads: CASSLADTNSPLHF. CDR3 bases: TGTGCCAGCAGTTTAGCGGACACTAATTCACCCCTCCACTTT.

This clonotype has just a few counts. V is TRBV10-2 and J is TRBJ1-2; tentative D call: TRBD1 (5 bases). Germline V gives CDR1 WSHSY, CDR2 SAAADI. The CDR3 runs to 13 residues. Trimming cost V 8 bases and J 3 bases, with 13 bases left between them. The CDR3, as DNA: TGCGCCAGCGGGGGACGGGAGGACTATGGCTACACCTTC. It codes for CASGGREDYGYTF.

For the CDR3, the DNA is TGCAGCGTCAGCAGGGGGCCGGAGACCCAGTACTTC. Amino acid sequence: CSVSRGPETQYF. The rearrangement links TRBV29-1 to TRBJ2-4; TRBD1 aligns across 8 bases. The last part of the DNA fits TRBJ2-5 better; the J call may be wrong. Germline CDR1 and CDR2: SQVTM and ANQGSEA. The CDR3 has 12 amino acids.

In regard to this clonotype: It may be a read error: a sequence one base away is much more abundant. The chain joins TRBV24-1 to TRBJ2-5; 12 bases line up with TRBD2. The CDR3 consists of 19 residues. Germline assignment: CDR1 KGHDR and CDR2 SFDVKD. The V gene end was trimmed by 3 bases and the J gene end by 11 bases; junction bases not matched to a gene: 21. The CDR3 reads CATSDPLAGGPSGYNEQYF. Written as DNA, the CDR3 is TGTGCCACCAGTGATCCCCTAGCGGGGGGGCCCAGTGGCTACAATGAGCAGTACTTC.

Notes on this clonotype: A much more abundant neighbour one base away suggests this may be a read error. CDR3 in DNA: TGCGCCAGCAGCTCGCTACGGGACGGCTTAGAGACCCAGTTCTTC. Its translation: CASSSLRDGLETQFF. The V gene is TRBV5-1, the J gene TRBJ2-1; D possibly uses TRBD1 or TRBD2 (5 bases each). Per the germline V gene, CDR1 is SGHRS and CDR2 is YFSETQ. V lost 3 bases to trimming and J lost 13 bases, with 23 bases between them. The CDR3 is made up of 15 amino acids.

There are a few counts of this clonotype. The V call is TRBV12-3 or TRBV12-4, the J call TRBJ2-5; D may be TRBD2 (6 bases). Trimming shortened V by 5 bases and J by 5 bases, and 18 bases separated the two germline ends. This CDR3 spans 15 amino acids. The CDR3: CASSPRLVGVETQYF. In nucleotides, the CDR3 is TGTGCCAGCAGTCCTCGACTAGTGGGAGTCGAGACCCAGTACTTC.

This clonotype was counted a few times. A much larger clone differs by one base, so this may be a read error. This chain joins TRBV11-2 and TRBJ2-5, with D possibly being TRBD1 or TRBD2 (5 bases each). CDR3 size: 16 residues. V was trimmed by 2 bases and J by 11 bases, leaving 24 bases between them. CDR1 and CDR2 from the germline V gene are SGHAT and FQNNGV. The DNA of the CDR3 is TGTGCCAGCAGCTTATTTCGGGACCTTCCATACAATGAGCAGTACTTC. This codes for CASSLFRDLPYNEQYF. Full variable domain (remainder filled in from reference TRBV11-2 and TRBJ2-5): EAGVAQSPRYKIIEKRQSVAFWCNPISGHATLYWYQQILGQGPKLLIQFQNNGVVDDSQLPKDRFSAERLKGVDSTLKIQPAKLEDSAVYLCASSLFRDLPYNEQYFGPGTRLLVL.

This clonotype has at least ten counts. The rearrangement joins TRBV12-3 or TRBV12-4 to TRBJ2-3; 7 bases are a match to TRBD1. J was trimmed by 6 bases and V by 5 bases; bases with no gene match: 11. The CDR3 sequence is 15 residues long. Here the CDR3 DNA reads TGTGCCAGCAGTACCTTGGACAGGTCCAGTGATACGCAGTATTTT. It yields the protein CASSTLDRSSDTQYF.

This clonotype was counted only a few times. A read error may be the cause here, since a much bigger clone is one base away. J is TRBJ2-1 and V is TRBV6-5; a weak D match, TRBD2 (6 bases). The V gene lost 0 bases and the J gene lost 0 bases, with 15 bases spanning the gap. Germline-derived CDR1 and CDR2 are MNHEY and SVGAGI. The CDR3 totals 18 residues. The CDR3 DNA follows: TGTGCCAGCAGTTACTCGCTAGTGGGAGGCCTCTCCTACAATGAGCAGTTCTTC. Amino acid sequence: CASSYSLVGGLSYNEQFF.

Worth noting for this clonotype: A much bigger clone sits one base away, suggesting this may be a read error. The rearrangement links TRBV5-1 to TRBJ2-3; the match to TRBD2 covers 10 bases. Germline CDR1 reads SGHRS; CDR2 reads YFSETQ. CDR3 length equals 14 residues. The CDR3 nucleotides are TGCGCCAGCAGACTAGCGGGAAAGACAGATGCGCAGTATTTT. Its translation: CASRLAGKTDAQYF.

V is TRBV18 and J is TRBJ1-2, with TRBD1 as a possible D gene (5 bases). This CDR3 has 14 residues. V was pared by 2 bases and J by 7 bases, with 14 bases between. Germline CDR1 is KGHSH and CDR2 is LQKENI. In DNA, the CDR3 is TGTGCCAGCTCACCAGAAGTTACTAGGGGTGGCTACACCTTC. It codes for CASSPEVTRGGYTF.

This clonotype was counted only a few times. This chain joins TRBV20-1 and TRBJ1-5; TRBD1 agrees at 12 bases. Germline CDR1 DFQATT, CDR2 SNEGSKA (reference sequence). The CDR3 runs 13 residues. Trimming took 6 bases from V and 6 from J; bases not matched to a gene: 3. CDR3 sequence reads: CSAGQGAGQPQHF. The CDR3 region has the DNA TGCAGTGCGGGACAGGGGGCCGGTCAGCCCCAGCATTTT.

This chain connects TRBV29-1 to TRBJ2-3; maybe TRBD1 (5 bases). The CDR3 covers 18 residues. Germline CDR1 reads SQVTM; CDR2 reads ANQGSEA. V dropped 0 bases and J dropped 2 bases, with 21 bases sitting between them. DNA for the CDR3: TGCAGCGTTGAAGAAGGGCTGGACAAATCTTATAACACAGATACGCAGTATTTT. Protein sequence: CSVEEGLDKSYNTDTQYF.

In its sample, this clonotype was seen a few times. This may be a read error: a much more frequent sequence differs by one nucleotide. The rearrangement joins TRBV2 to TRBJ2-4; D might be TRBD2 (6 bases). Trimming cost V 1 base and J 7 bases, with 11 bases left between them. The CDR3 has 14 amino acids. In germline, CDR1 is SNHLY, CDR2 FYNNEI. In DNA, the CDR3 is TGTGCCAGCAGTGAAGGACTAGAGGGGAACATTCAGTACTTC. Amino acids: CASSEGLEGNIQYF.

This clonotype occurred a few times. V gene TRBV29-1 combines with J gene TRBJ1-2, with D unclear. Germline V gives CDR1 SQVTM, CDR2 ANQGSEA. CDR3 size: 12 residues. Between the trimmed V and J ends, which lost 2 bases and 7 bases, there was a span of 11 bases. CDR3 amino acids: CSVETARGGYTF. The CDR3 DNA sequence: TGCAGCGTTGAAACAGCCCGTGGTGGCTACACCTTC.

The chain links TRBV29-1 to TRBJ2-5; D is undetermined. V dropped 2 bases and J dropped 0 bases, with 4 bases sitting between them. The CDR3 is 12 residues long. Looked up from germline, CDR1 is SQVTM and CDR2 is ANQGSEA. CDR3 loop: CSVEKDQETQYF. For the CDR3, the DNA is TGCAGCGTTGAAAAAGACCAAGAGACCCAGTACTTC.